Listed here are 27 T cell receptor beta chains from one sample, sequenced in a study of Graves' ophthalmopathy and Graves' hyperthyroidism. The TCR beta CDR3 regions underwent amplification from RNA transcripts. RT-PCR with HTBI primers came first, then second-round multiplex PCR. MiXCR, run by TCRdb on the multiplex PCR reads, gives a single entry per CDR3 protein. The data hold about 340,000 distinct CDR3 sequences, with roughly 16% observed a single time. Sequenced sample: peripheral blood. The receptors were sampled from an adult man with Graves' ophthalmopathy.

V usage is TRBV6-1 and J usage is TRBJ1-2; TRBD1 matches at 7 bases. The CDR3 spans 14 residues. The junction had 9 bases not matched to a gene; V was cut back by 8 bases and J by 3 bases. Germline loops: CDR1 MNHNS, CDR2 SASEGT. The CDR3 loop reads CASVLGGLDYGYTF. The DNA of the CDR3 is TGTGCCAGCGTATTAGGGGGCCTGGACTATGGCTACACCTTC.

This clonotype has a count of ten or more. This chain joins TRBV6-5 and TRBJ2-2; the D gene is possibly TRBD2 (7 bases). This CDR3 contains 16 residues. Germline CDR1 MNHEY, CDR2 SVGAGI. V shed 5 bases and J shed 2 bases, with 15 bases lying between them. As DNA, the CDR3 is TGTGCCAGCAGTCTCCCGGGGGGCCGAAACACCGGGGAGCTGTTTTTT. This encodes CASSLPGGRNTGELFF.

This clonotype was recorded at least ten times. The chain links TRBV30 to TRBJ1-2; no firm D call. The CDR3 consists of 13 residues. V was cut by 2 bases and J by 7 bases, with 14 bases left in between. Per germline, CDR1 GTSNPN and CDR2 SVGIG (reference sequence). Written as DNA, the CDR3 is TGTGCCTGGAGTCCCCTTTTGTGGGGTGGCTACACCTTC. It encodes CAWSPLLWGGYTF.

The rearrangement links TRBV27 to TRBJ2-7; no clear D. CDR1 MNHEY and CDR2 SMNVEV come from the germline V gene (reference sequence). This CDR3 is built from 13 residues. Trimming took off 5 bases at V and 2 bases at J, with 10 bases between the two ends. Here the CDR3 DNA reads TGTGCCAGCAGTCCCTACCCTACCTACGAGCAGTACTTC. Translated: CASSPYPTYEQYF.

This clonotype was recorded many times. The J gene is TRBJ2-2, the V gene TRBV6-5, with D unresolved. V shed 0 bases and J shed 0 bases, with 5 bases lying between them. The CDR3 covers 15 residues. Germline loops: CDR1 MNHEY, CDR2 SVGAGI. The CDR3 reads CASSYSIPNTGELFF. The CDR3, as DNA: TGTGCCAGCAGTTACTCGATCCCGAACACCGGGGAGCTGTTTTTT.

This CDR3 is CASSLFGSFRTGGNTIYF. CDR3 nucleotides: TGTGCCAGCAGTTTATTCGGATCGTTCCGGACGGGTGGAAACACCATATATTTT. The chain uses TRBV28 and TRBJ1-3; D is unclear. The CDR3 has 18 residues. Trimming pared 1 base from V and 3 bases from J, leaving 19 bases between. Germline-derived CDR1 and CDR2 are MDHEN and SYDVKM.

Ten or more counts support this clonotype. The chain combines TRBV6-1 with TRBJ1-1; D call uncertain. V lost 1 base and J 3 bases, leaving 9 bases between the germline ends. CDR1 and CDR2 from the germline V gene are MNHNS and SASEGT. This CDR3 is 14 amino acids long. DNA of the CDR3: TGTGCCAGCAGTGAAGTAGGCAGTTACACTGAAGCTTTCTTT. Translated, it gives CASSEVGSYTEAFF.

The chain recombines TRBV11-2 with TRBJ2-4; 9 nucleotides line up with TRBD2. This CDR3 comprises 18 residues. J lost 2 bases, V lost 3 bases, and 11 bases had no gene match. Germline V lookup: CDR1 SGHAT, CDR2 FQNNGV. CDR3 residues: CASSLNSGRWGSKNIQYF. CDR3 DNA: TGTGCCAGCAGCTTGAATAGCGGGAGATGGGGGTCCAAAAACATTCAGTACTTC.

The sample holds many counts of this clonotype. The chain couples TRBV19 to TRBJ1-2; TRBD1 agrees at 9 bases. CDR1 is LNHDA and CDR2 is SQIVND in the germline V gene (reference sequence). The CDR3 contains 15 residues. V was pared by 2 bases and J by 6 bases, with 7 bases of the junction left unmatched. The CDR3 bases are TGTGCCAGTAGTATACACCGGGACAGGGATCATGGCTACACCTTC. Protein sequence: CASSIHRDRDHGYTF.

This clonotype was recorded many times. The chain uses TRBV5-1 and TRBJ2-5; D possibly corresponds to TRBD2 (5 bases). V lost 2 bases to trimming and J lost 2 bases, with 10 bases between them. The germline CDR1 and CDR2 sequences are SGHRS and YFSETQ. This CDR3 region has 14 residues. The CDR3 DNA sequence: TGCGCCAGCAGCTTTCGGGATGGACAAGAGACCCAGTACTTC. It codes for CASSFRDGQETQYF.

In this sample, this clonotype turned up many times. This sequence joins TRBV6-1 and TRBJ1-1; D is uncertain. The germline V gene has CDR1 MNHNS and CDR2 SASEGT. This CDR3 has 12 amino acids. V was cut by 6 bases and J by 3 bases, with 8 bases left in between. The CDR3 here is CASSLSYTEAFF. The DNA for the CDR3 is TGTGCCAGCAGCCTATCCTACACTGAAGCTTTCTTT.

This clonotype appeared a few times. A much larger clonotype is one base distant, so this may be a read error. This CDR3 fails to terminate in the conserved phenylalanine or tryptophan, so it likely reflects a read error. The chain is built from TRBV6-1 and TRBJ2-2, with no clear D. V was cut by 5 bases and J by 2 bases, with 9 bases left in between. The CDR3 runs to 14 residues. The germline V gene encodes CDR1 MNHNS and CDR2 SASEGT. For the CDR3, the DNA is TGTGCCAGCAGTCTGGACCTAAACACCGGGGAGCTGTTTCTT. Its protein is CASSLDLNTGELFL.

This clonotype has a count of ten or more. The rearrangement uses TRBV24-1 and TRBJ2-5; 11 bases fit TRBD2. Per germline, CDR1 KGHDR and CDR2 SFDVKD. The CDR3 runs to 14 residues. Unmatched junction bases numbered 6, after V lost 9 bases and J lost 4 bases. CDR3 amino acids: CATAGLAGGETQYF. The CDR3 region has the DNA TGTGCCACCGCCGGCCTAGCGGGGGGAGAGACCCAGTACTTC.

This chain connects TRBV5-4 to TRBJ1-6; a possible D gene is TRBD1 (6 bases). Trimming stripped 0 bases from V and 4 bases from J, with 17 bases between. From germline, CDR1 is SGHNT and CDR2 YYREEE (reference sequence). This CDR3 is 18 amino acids long. CDR3 coding DNA: TGTGCCAGCAGCTTGGACGGCGGGGAGGGGGGTTATAATTCACCCCTCCACTTT. Translated, it gives CASSLDGGEGGYNSPLHF.

This clonotype was detected many times. The genes are TRBV28 and TRBJ2-7; TRBD1 agrees at 7 bases. The CDR3 runs 18 residues. Germline values: CDR1 MDHEN, CDR2 SYDVKM. J was trimmed by 1 base and V by 5 bases; bases with no gene match: 17. The CDR3 loop is CASSPPLRQGIKSYEQYF. The CDR3 nucleotides read TGTGCCAGCAGTCCCCCCCTTCGACAGGGAATAAAGTCCTACGAGCAGTACTTC.

Remarks on this clonotype: The conserved closing phenylalanine or tryptophan is absent in this CDR3, likely reflecting a read error. It is unclear where the CDR3 begins or ends on the DNA, so no DNA is shown, and the CDR3 is as TCRdb lists it. This chain's CDR3 is CASSLAAAAGGELSS. The chain joins TRBV12-3 or TRBV12-4 to TRBJ2-2; the DNA was not compared with TRBD1, the D call given in the table. The CDR3 spans 15 residues, counting both ends.

This clonotype was observed a single time. The genes are TRBV6-5 and TRBJ1-3, with a weak D call TRBD1 (5 bases). The CDR3 consists of 15 residues. V gave up 2 bases and J gave up 2 bases, with 10 bases separating them. Germline V CDR1 and CDR2: MNHEY, SVGAGI. The CDR3 is CASSYGGMAGNTIYF. The CDR3, as DNA: TGTGCCAGCAGTTACGGGGGGATGGCTGGAAACACCATATATTTT.

This clonotype was observed at least ten times. CDR3 in amino acids: CASSRFINQPQHF. In nucleotides, the CDR3 is TGCGCCAGCAGCCGATTCATAAATCAGCCCCAGCATTTT. The V and J genes are TRBV4-3 and TRBJ1-5; D not resolved. V was cut by 4 bases and J by 4 bases, with 8 bases left in between. This CDR3 is built from 13 residues. The germline V gene encodes CDR1 LGHNA and CDR2 YSLEER.

There are many counts of this clonotype. The chain joins TRBV3-1 to TRBJ2-5; D is uncertain. CDR1 LGHDT and CDR2 YNNKEL come from the germline V gene (reference sequence). V lost 0 bases and J 4 bases, leaving 15 bases between the germline ends. The CDR3 has 16 residues. In DNA, the CDR3 is TGTGCCAGCAGCCAAGATCTGGCAGGAAGGGCAGAGACCCAGTACTTC. Translation gives CASSQDLAGRAETQYF.

The chain couples TRBV6-4 to TRBJ1-1, with D possibly matching TRBD1 (5 bases). Germline V gene data show CDR1 as MRHNA and CDR2 as SNTAGT. The CDR3 totals 17 residues. V gave up 5 bases and J gave up 0 bases, with 19 bases separating them. CDR3 bases: TGTGCCAGCAGTAGGGGTGGGTCGAACTATATGAACACTGAAGCTTTCTTT. Translation: CASSRGGSNYMNTEAFF.

This clonotype was picked up many times. V is TRBV24-1 and J is TRBJ1-5; D unresolved. With 4 bases removed from V and 7 bases from J, the gap between germline ends came to 10 bases. CDR1 and CDR2 from the germline V gene are KGHDR and SFDVKD. The CDR3 has 13 residues. The CDR3 coding sequence is TGTGCCACCAGTGACCGCTGGAGCCAGCCCCAGCATTTT. Its protein product is CATSDRWSQPQHF.

The rearrangement uses TRBV28 and TRBJ1-1; TRBD1 agrees at 9 bases. V dropped 5 bases and J dropped 2; count of bases not matched to a gene: 6. The CDR3 has 15 residues. Germline V CDR1 and CDR2: MDHEN, SYDVKM. The CDR3 is CASSGEGQGNTEAFF. The CDR3 region has the DNA TGTGCCAGCAGTGGCGAGGGACAGGGAAACACTGAAGCTTTCTTT.

J is TRBJ1-6 and V is TRBV2, with TRBD1 identical over 10 bases. Trimming took 7 bases from V and 10 from J; bases not matched to a gene: 7. Germline assignment: CDR1 SNHLY and CDR2 FYNNEI. This CDR3 has 14 residues. The CDR3 nucleotides are TGTGCCAGCACCCGGGACAGGGGAGGCTCACCCCTCCACTTT. Its protein product is CASTRDRGGSPLHF.

This sequence joins TRBV11-2 and TRBJ1-2, with TRBD1 as a possible D gene (6 bases). V was clipped by 6 bases and J by 4 bases, with 24 bases between them. From germline, CDR1 is SGHAT and CDR2 FQNNGV. This CDR3 spans 17 amino acids. In DNA form, the CDR3 reads TGTGCCAGCAGAGAAGGACTAGCGGGGGGGGCAGCCTATGGCTACACCTTC. This codes for CASREGLAGGAAYGYTF.

This clonotype was seen ten or more times. The chain joins TRBV6-2 or TRBV6-3 to TRBJ1-6; D ambiguous. In germline, CDR1 is MNHEY, CDR2 SVGEGT. V gave up 6 bases and J gave up 15 bases, with 12 bases separating them. The CDR3 is made up of 11 amino acids. The DNA of the CDR3 is TGTGCCAGCAGCTCTCGTCTTCTCCTCCACTTT. Translation: CASSSRLLLHF.

Many counts were recorded for this clonotype. The chain recombines TRBV19 with TRBJ2-2; D gene uncertain. V was shortened by 5 bases and J by 6 bases, with 10 bases between the two germline ends. The CDR3 is made up of 13 amino acids. Germline V gene data show CDR1 as LNHDA and CDR2 as SQIVND (reference sequence). CDR3 sequence (DNA): TGTGCCAGTAGTTGGGGTCATGCCGGGGAGCTGTTTTTT. Residues: CASSWGHAGELFF.

This clonotype was detected many times. The chain recombines TRBV6-5 with TRBJ1-6; possibly TRBD1 for D (6 bases). Germline V gives CDR1 MNHEY, CDR2 SVGAGI. The germline V and J ends were trimmed by 2 bases and 5 bases, with 10 bases remaining between them. The CDR3 is 15 residues long. The DNA for the CDR3 is TGTGCCAGCAGTTACGACAGGAGAAATAATTCACCCCTCCACTTT. Protein sequence: CASSYDRRNNSPLHF.